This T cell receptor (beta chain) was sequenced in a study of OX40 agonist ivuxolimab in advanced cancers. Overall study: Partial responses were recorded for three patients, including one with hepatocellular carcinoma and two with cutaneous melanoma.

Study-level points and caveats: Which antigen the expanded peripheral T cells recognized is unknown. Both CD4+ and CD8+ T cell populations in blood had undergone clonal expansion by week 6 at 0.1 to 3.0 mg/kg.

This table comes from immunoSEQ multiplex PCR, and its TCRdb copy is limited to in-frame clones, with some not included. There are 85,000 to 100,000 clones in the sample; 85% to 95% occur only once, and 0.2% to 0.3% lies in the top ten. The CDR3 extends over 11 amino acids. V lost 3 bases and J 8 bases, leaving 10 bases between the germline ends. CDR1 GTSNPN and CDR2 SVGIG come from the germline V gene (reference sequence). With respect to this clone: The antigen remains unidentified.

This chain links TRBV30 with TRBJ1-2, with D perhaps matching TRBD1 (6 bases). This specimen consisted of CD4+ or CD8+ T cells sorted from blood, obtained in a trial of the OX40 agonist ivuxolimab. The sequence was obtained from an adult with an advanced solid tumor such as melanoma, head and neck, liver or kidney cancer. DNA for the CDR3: TGTGCCTGGAGCTTAACAGGGGGCTACACCTTC. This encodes CAWSLTGGYTF.